These 16 T cell receptor beta chains came from one sample sequenced in a study of blood T cells in healthy people across ages. Primers used in a second PCR of roughly 6 to 11 cycles were a sample-barcoded 5' primer and a J-beta primer mix. TCRdb re-called the 5' RACE reads with MiXCR, one entry per CDR3 protein. Here the sample spans around 800,000 distinct CDR3 sequences, around two fifths being singletons. Sequences were obtained from blood. The origin of the receptors is a man in his sixties in good health.

V and J are TRBV20-1 and TRBJ1-1, with D uncertain. The CDR3 runs 15 residues. V lost 1 base and J 0 bases, leaving 12 bases between the germline ends. CDR1 is DFQATT, CDR2 SNEGSKA, per germline (reference sequence). The CDR3 loop reads CSARGIVTVNTEAFF. CDR3 bases: TGCAGTGCTAGAGGGATCGTGACGGTGAACACTGAAGCTTTCTTT.

There are a few counts of this clonotype. The chain combines TRBV6-5 with TRBJ1-2; 9 bases match TRBD1. Germline V lookup: CDR1 MNHEY, CDR2 SVGAGI. The CDR3 extends over 13 amino acids. With 5 bases clipped from V and 10 bases from J, the junction kept 8 bases outside the gene matches. The CDR3 coding sequence is TGTGCCAGCAGTCAAAACAGGGGGCCGGACTACACCTTC. Translation gives CASSQNRGPDYTF.

CDR3 sequence (DNA): TGTGCCAGCAGTTACAGGGGGGACCTTATGAACACTGAAGCTTTCTTT. Amino acid sequence: CASSYRGDLMNTEAFF. The chain joins TRBV27 to TRBJ1-1, with 8 bases that match TRBD1. This CDR3 has 16 amino acids. Per the germline V gene, CDR1 is MNHEY and CDR2 is SMNVEV (reference sequence). Germline trimming cut 4 bases from V and 0 bases from J; bases unmatched to any gene: 7.

The chain couples TRBV20-1 to TRBJ2-1; 7 positions match TRBD2. Germline V lookup: CDR1 DFQATT, CDR2 SNEGSKA (reference sequence). The J segment lost 7 bases and the V segment lost 4 bases, leaving 10 bases of the junction unmatched. This CDR3 spans 14 amino acids. The CDR3 loop reads CSAMGRTSLNEQFF. In DNA, the CDR3 is TGCAGTGCTATGGGCAGGACTAGTTTGAATGAGCAGTTCTTC.

In this sample, this clonotype turned up a few times. CDR3 amino acids: CASSYGSGYNEQFF. CDR3 bases: TGTGCCAGCAGCTATGGTAGCGGCTACAATGAGCAGTTCTTC. The chain couples TRBV7-3 to TRBJ2-1; D possibly corresponds to TRBD2 (6 bases). This CDR3 region has 14 residues. From germline, CDR1 is SGHTA and CDR2 FQGTGA. Trimming took off 4 bases at V and 3 bases at J, with 10 bases between the two ends.

The chain carries TRBV4-3 and TRBJ2-5; 9 bases line up with TRBD1. The V segment lost 3 bases and the J segment 3 bases; nucleotides outside the gene matches: 8. The CDR3 has 16 residues. CDR1 LGHNA and CDR2 YSLEER come from the germline V gene. DNA of the CDR3: TGCGCCAGCAGCCAGCTCCAAGGGGACAGGGAAGAGACCCAGTACTTC. Translating it yields CASSQLQGDREETQYF.

The CDR3 coding sequence is TGTGCCAGCAGCCAAGACCCCTCCGGGACCCAGTACTTC. The encoded protein is CASSQDPSGTQYF. This chain uses TRBV3-1 with TRBJ2-7; unclear D gene. The closer fit of TRBJ2-5 to the DNA end suggests the J call may be wrong. CDR1 and CDR2 (germline): LGHDT, YNNKEL (reference sequence). This CDR3 contains 13 residues.

The chain carries TRBV27 and TRBJ2-1; D unclear. Germline CDR1 and CDR2: MNHEY and SMNVEV (reference sequence). Trimming took off 8 bases at V and 1 base at J, with 12 bases between the two ends. CDR3 length equals 14 residues. The CDR3 DNA is TGTGCCAGCTGGCCCCTGGGGTCCTACAATGAGCAGTTCTTC. It encodes CASWPLGSYNEQFF.

For the CDR3, the DNA is TGTGCCAGCAGTTTGTATACAGGGGTGAACACCGGGGAGCTGTTTTTT. Amino acid sequence: CASSLYTGVNTGELFF. This rearrangement joins TRBV28 to TRBJ2-2, with 7 bases identical to TRBD1. The CDR3 length is 16 residues. The V segment lost 3 bases and the J segment 1 base; nucleotides outside the gene matches: 5. The germline V gene has CDR1 MDHEN and CDR2 SYDVKM.

In this sample, this clonotype turned up once. One junction end disagrees with the germline gene, perhaps due to a read error. J is TRBJ2-6 and V is TRBV3-1; possible D gene TRBD1, 5 bases. CDR1 is LGHDT, CDR2 YNNKEL, per germline (reference sequence). The CDR3 spans 17 residues. In DNA, the CDR3 is TGTGCCAGCAGCCATAGAGGCCTCCAACCTGGGGCCAACGTCCTGGCTTTC. This encodes CASSHRGLQPGANVLAF.

The CDR3 nucleotides are TGCACCGACCAGACAGTCCAGAACACTGAAGCTTTCTTT. This encodes CTDQTVQNTEAFF. The V and J genes are TRBV20-1 and TRBJ1-1; tentative D call: TRBD1 (5 bases). This CDR3 is built from 13 residues. The germline V gene encodes CDR1 DFQATT and CDR2 SNEGSKA (reference sequence).

A word on this clonotype: This may be a read error: a much more frequent sequence differs by one nucleotide. This chain links TRBV4-1 with TRBJ1-4; TRBD1 might be the D (6 bases). CDR1 MGHRA and CDR2 YSYEKL come from the germline V gene. The CDR3 contains 15 residues. The CDR3 DNA reads as TGCACCAGCAGCCAAGGAACAGGGTTTAGTGAAAAACTGTTTTTT. It specifies CTSSQGTGFSEKLFF.

V usage is TRBV28 and J usage is TRBJ2-7; TRBD2 agrees at 12 bases. CDR3 length: 14 residues. Germline CDR1 MDHEN, CDR2 SYDVKM. V gave up 5 bases and J gave up 6 bases; unmatched junction bases: 5. CDR3 in DNA: TGTGCCAGCAGTCCGTCGGGACTAGCGGGCGAGCAGTACTTC. Amino acid sequence: CASSPSGLAGEQYF.

Turning to this clonotype: A much larger clone is a single base away; this may be a read error. The rearrangement uses TRBV25-1 and TRBJ2-1; 7 positions agree with TRBD1. Germline V lookup: CDR1 MGHDK, CDR2 SYGVNS. The CDR3 runs to 15 residues. CDR3 in DNA: TGTGCCAGCAGTGGTCAGACAGGGATCTACGATGAGCAGTTCTTC. Protein sequence: CASSGQTGIYDEQFF. The full variable domain, in which reference TRBV25-1 and TRBJ2-1 provide the parts outside the CDR3, is EADIYQTPRYLVIGTGKKITLECSQTMGHDKMYWYQQDPGMELHLIHYSYGVNSTEKGDLSSESTVSRIRTEHFPLTLESARPSHTSQYLCASSGQTGIYDEQFFGPGTRLTVL.

The CDR3 is CSVRTSGARKDGYTF. For the CDR3, the DNA is TGCAGCGTTAGAACCTCCGGGGCGCGTAAGGACGGCTACACCTTC. The J gene is TRBJ1-2, the V gene TRBV29-1; TRBD1 is a possible D gene (5 bases). From germline, CDR1 is SQVTM and CDR2 ANQGSEA. This CDR3 is 15 amino acids long. Trimming cost V 5 bases and J 8 bases, with 24 bases left between them.

This clonotype was detected once. The J gene is TRBJ2-1, the V gene TRBV6-1; perhaps TRBD2 as D (7 bases). TRBJ2-7 explains the end of the DNA better; the J call may be wrong. The CDR3 sequence is 17 residues long. The germline V gene has CDR1 MNHNS and CDR2 SASEGT. CDR3 residues: CASKDGFGGPRMNEQYF. The CDR3 DNA reads TGTGCCAGCAAGGACGGGTTCGGGGGGCCTCGAATGAATGAGCAGTACTTC.